These 30 T cell receptor beta chains came from one sample sequenced in a study of T cell repertoires in cytomegalovirus infection (dated by TCRdb to between 2018 and 2021). These receptors' targets are unknown. The sequencer was an Illumina HiSeq 1500. TCRdb's own reprocessing of the public reads used fastp at Q25 and MiXCR and kept productive beta chains. Rows are combined by CDR3 protein, so each entry shows the most common genes and DNA. For this sample there are about a million distinct CDR3 sequences; around 31% appear just once. Roughly 13% of the sample lies in the top ten. Explained via the paper, the treatment or condition label denotes: in vitro stimulation with specific CMV peptide epitopes to enrich CMV-specific T cells. The sample consisted of cultured CD8+ T cells from PBMCs, taken from culture after CMV antigen stimulation. The receptor source for this set is a human donor in good health (CMV status not recorded). Some clones in this sample may be carry-over from other donors' samples.

In its sample, this clonotype was seen a few times. The genes are TRBV12-3 or TRBV12-4 and TRBJ1-2; no clear D. The CDR3 has 13 amino acids. V shed 3 bases and J shed 0 bases, with 5 bases lying between them. This chain's CDR3 is CASSFSTNYGYTF. The CDR3 DNA follows: TGTGCCAGCAGTTTCAGCACTAACTATGGCTACACCTTC.

The chain has TRBV7-3 and TRBJ2-1, with D perhaps being TRBD1 or TRBD2 (5 bases each). The germline V and J ends were trimmed by 5 bases and 6 bases, with 17 bases remaining between them. This CDR3 region has 15 residues. The germline V gene has CDR1 SGHTA and CDR2 FQGTGA. CDR3 region: CASSRPGARVNEQFF. The CDR3 DNA is TGTGCCAGCAGCCGCCCCGGGGCAAGGGTCAATGAGCAGTTCTTC.

This clonotype was observed a handful of times. The chain joins TRBV15 to TRBJ2-5; TRBD2 aligns across 14 bases. The trim removed 3 bases at V and 7 bases at J, leaving 7 bases unmatched. CDR1 is LNHNV, CDR2 YYDKDF, per germline (reference sequence). The CDR3 spans 16 residues. The CDR3 nucleotides are TGTGCCACCAGCAGGGCCGGGACTAGCGGGGGAGCGACCCAGTACTTC. Translation: CATSRAGTSGGATQYF.

This clonotype occurred once. Since a much larger clone is just one base distant, this may be a read error. The CDR3 DNA is TGTGCCAGCAGCATACTAGCGGGTTACATAGATACGCAGTATTTT. As protein: CASSILAGYIDTQYF. V and J are TRBV7-2 and TRBJ2-3; TRBD2 agrees at 9 bases. J was trimmed by 5 bases and V by 5 bases; bases with no gene match: 8. The CDR3 contains 15 residues. CDR1 is SGHTA and CDR2 is FQGNSA in the germline V gene.

This clonotype was recorded a few times. The chain combines TRBV7-6 with TRBJ2-7; weak D call: TRBD2 (5 bases). The CDR3 extends over 13 amino acids. Per germline, CDR1 SGHVS and CDR2 FNYEAQ. V lost 3 bases and J lost 3, with 9 bases in between. In nucleotides, the CDR3 is TGTGCCAGCAGCTTCGGGGTGTTCTACGAGCAGTACGTC. Its translation is CASSFGVFYEQYV.

This clonotype was picked up a small number of times. The genes are TRBV2 and TRBJ1-6; D is possibly TRBD1 (6 bases). The germline V gene encodes CDR1 SNHLY and CDR2 FYNNEI. V lost 6 bases to trimming and J lost 10 bases, with 22 bases between them. This CDR3 is 16 amino acids long. In nucleotides, the CDR3 is TGTGCCAGCAGAGGTTTCGGGCAGGGGATACGGTCACCCCTCCACTTT. It codes for CASRGFGQGIRSPLHF.

There are a few counts of this clonotype. The V call is TRBV5-6, the J call TRBJ2-5; D not resolved. The CDR3 runs 16 residues. From germline, CDR1 is SGHDT and CDR2 YYEEEE. Between the trimmed V and J ends, which lost 0 bases and 3 bases, there was a span of 15 bases. Here the CDR3 DNA reads TGTGCCAGCAGCTTGGAGGCGACCGAAATGAAAGAGACCCAGTACTTC. Amino acid sequence: CASSLEATEMKETQYF.

The V and J genes are TRBV12-3 or TRBV12-4 and TRBJ1-5; D is ambiguous. Deletions cut 5 bases from V and 7 bases from J, with 15 bases between. The CDR3 runs 14 residues. For the CDR3, the DNA is TGTGCCAGCAGTCTCGGACGGGAAAGGCAGCCCCAGCATTTT. Residues: CASSLGRERQPQHF.

The rearrangement links TRBV15 to TRBJ1-2, with unresolved D. The CDR3 length is 15 residues. V was cut by 0 bases and J by 3 bases, with 11 bases left in between. Germline V gene lookup returns CDR1 LNHNV and CDR2 YYDKDF (reference sequence). The CDR3 sequence: CATSRDAGRDYGYTF. The CDR3 coding sequence is TGTGCCACCAGCAGAGACGCGGGTAGGGACTATGGCTACACCTTC.

About this clonotype itself: With a much larger clone just one base away, this may be a read error. The V and J genes are TRBV5-6 and TRBJ2-1; 7 nucleotides match TRBD2. The CDR3 consists of 15 residues. The germline gives CDR1 SGHDT, CDR2 YYEEEE. The CDR3 DNA follows: TGTGCCAGCAGCTGGGGGGACTACCCCTACAATCAGCAGTTCTTC. Amino acids: CASSWGDYPYNQQFF.

This clonotype occurred many times. The genes are TRBV7-6 and TRBJ2-1; 16 bases fit TRBD2. The germline CDR1 and CDR2 sequences are SGHVS and FNYEAQ. V gave up 5 bases and J gave up 2 bases; unmatched junction bases: 6. This CDR3 comprises 18 residues. As DNA, the CDR3 is TGTGCCAGCAGCCTGGGACTAGCGGGGGGGGAAGCCTACAATGAGCAGTTCTTC. The encoded protein is CASSLGLAGGEAYNEQFF.

This chain links TRBV29-1 with TRBJ1-1; the D is unclear. The CDR3 consists of 13 residues. Per germline, CDR1 SQVTM and CDR2 ANQGSEA. Trimming stripped 2 bases from V and 0 bases from J, with 7 bases between. The CDR3 DNA is TGCAGCGTTGAAAGGGTCATGAACACTGAAGCTTTCTTT. Translating gives CSVERVMNTEAFF. The entire variable domain, with the rest obtained from reference TRBV29-1 and TRBJ1-1, is as follows: SAVISQKPSRDICQRGTSLTIQCQVDSQVTMMFWYRQQPGQSLTLIATANQGSEATYESGFVIDKFPISRPNLTFSTLTVSNMSPEDSSIYLCSVERVMNTEAFFGQGTRLTVV.

The chain has TRBV19 and TRBJ2-1; 8 positions match TRBD1. The CDR3 length is 15 residues. The germline gives CDR1 LNHDA, CDR2 SQIVND (reference sequence). Unmatched junction bases numbered 10, after V lost 7 bases and J lost 5 bases. The CDR3: CASTPGQAPHNEQFF. The CDR3 DNA reads TGTGCCAGTACCCCGGGACAGGCCCCACACAATGAGCAGTTCTTC. Combining the CDR3 with reference TRBV19 and TRBJ2-1 gives the whole variable domain DGGITQSPKYLFRKEGQNVTLSCEQNLNHDAMYWYRQDPGQGLRLIYYSQIVNDFQKGDIAEGYSVSREKKESFPLTVTSAQKNPTAFYLCASTPGQAPHNEQFFGPGTRLTVL.

This clonotype has just a few counts. CDR3 in DNA: TGTGCCATCAGTGAGACCGGGTCTGGCTACACCTTC. This gives the protein CAISETGSGYTF. The rearrangement uses TRBV10-3 and TRBJ1-2; unclear D gene. V lost 2 bases, J lost 7 bases, and 8 bases lay in between. This CDR3 contains 12 residues. Germline assignment: CDR1 ENHRY and CDR2 SYGVKD.

The rearrangement uses TRBV5-1 and TRBJ2-5; perhaps D is TRBD1 or TRBD2 (5 bases each). Germline CDR1 is SGHRS and CDR2 is YFSETQ. The CDR3 has 17 amino acids. Between the trimmed V and J ends, which lost 4 bases and 3 bases, there was a span of 22 bases. CDR3 in DNA: TGCGCCAGCAGCCGGGACCAAGTGAGAACCGCTGAAGAGACCCAGTACTTC. Protein: CASSRDQVRTAEETQYF.

This chain joins TRBV9 and TRBJ1-3, with 8 nucleotides matching TRBD1. The CDR3 covers 15 residues. The ends lost 3 bases at V and 2 bases at J; junction bases unmatched: 4. The V gene's germline CDR1 is SGDLS and CDR2 YYNGEE. CDR3 nucleotide sequence: TGTGCCAGCAGCGGTTTCAGGGGGCCTGGAAACACCATATATTTT. As protein: CASSGFRGPGNTIYF.

This chain connects TRBV5-4 to TRBJ1-1; D is unresolved. Per the germline V gene, CDR1 is SGHNT and CDR2 is YYREEE (reference sequence). Deletions cut 5 bases from V and 2 bases from J, with 10 bases between. The CDR3 loop spans 13 amino acids. CDR3 sequence reads: CASRDWGNTEAFF. CDR3 DNA: TGTGCCAGCAGGGACTGGGGAAACACTGAAGCTTTCTTT. The variable domain in full, completed from reference TRBV5-4 and TRBJ1-1, reads ETGVTQSPTHLIKTRGQQVTLRCSSQSGHNTVSWYQQALGQGPQFIFQYYREEENGRGNFPPRFSGLQFPNYSSELNVNALELDDSALYLCASRDWGNTEAFFGQGTRLTVV.

This sequence joins TRBV4-3 and TRBJ1-3, with 8 bases aligning to TRBD1. CDR1 is LGHNA, CDR2 YSLEER, per germline. J lost 8 bases, V lost 0 bases, and 9 bases had no gene match. The CDR3 has 16 amino acids. The chain's CDR3 is CASSQDSSRGQDTIYF. For the CDR3, the DNA is TGCGCCAGCAGCCAAGATTCTAGCAGGGGGCAGGACACCATATATTTT.

The chain links TRBV7-2 to TRBJ2-1; the match to TRBD2 covers 7 bases. J lost 2 bases, V lost 5 bases, and 12 bases had no gene match. The CDR3 has 17 amino acids. The germline V gene has CDR1 SGHTA and CDR2 FQGNSA. The CDR3 nucleotides read TGTGCCAGCAGCCTAGTGGGGGGGTCTAAGCCCTACAATGAGCAGTTCTTC. Translated: CASSLVGGSKPYNEQFF.

This clonotype was seen a handful of times. The chain couples TRBV6-1 to TRBJ1-4; D remains unclear. This CDR3 contains 15 residues. Between the trimmed V and J ends, which lost 4 bases and 0 bases, there was a span of 9 bases. Per the germline V gene, CDR1 is MNHNS and CDR2 is SASEGT. The CDR3 region has the DNA TGTGCCAGCAGTGGGTACAGAGCAACTAATGAAAAACTGTTTTTT. Its protein is CASSGYRATNEKLFF.

At least ten counts were recorded for this clonotype. V usage is TRBV5-4 and J usage is TRBJ2-7; no reliable D call. The CDR3 has 13 amino acids. Germline CDR1 SGHNT, CDR2 YYREEE (reference sequence). Between the trimmed V and J ends, which lost 0 bases and 2 bases, there was a span of 6 bases. The CDR3 spells CASSLDFAYEQYF. CDR3 in DNA: TGTGCCAGCAGCTTGGACTTCGCCTACGAGCAGTACTTC.

This clonotype was seen a handful of times. The rearrangement uses TRBV2 and TRBJ1-3, with TRBD1 as a possible D gene (6 bases). This CDR3 has 15 amino acids. CDR1 is SNHLY and CDR2 is FYNNEI in the germline V gene. Trimming took 4 bases from V and 3 from J, leaving 13 bases between them. CDR3 amino acids: CASSVSRGFGNTIYF. The CDR3 DNA reads TGTGCCAGCAGTGTCAGCAGGGGATTTGGAAACACCATATATTTT.

This clonotype was seen only a few times. The CDR3 is CASSRWPADTQYF. CDR3 nucleotide sequence: TGTGCCAGCAGCCGATGGCCCGCAGATACGCAGTATTTT. V gene TRBV6-2 or TRBV6-3 combines with J gene TRBJ2-3, with no clear D. Trimming removed 6 bases from V and 4 bases from J, with 11 bases in between. The length of the CDR3 is 13 residues. CDR1 is MNHEY and CDR2 is SVGEGT in the germline V gene.

The chain is built from TRBV7-9 and TRBJ1-1, with D perhaps TRBD1 (5 bases). V dropped 6 bases and J dropped 7 bases, with 12 bases sitting between them. Germline CDR1 SEHNR, CDR2 FQNEAQ (reference sequence). The CDR3 runs to 12 residues. CDR3 sequence reads: CASRRGSGEAFF. CDR3 in DNA: TGTGCCAGCAGGCGGGGGTCCGGTGAAGCTTTCTTT.

This clonotype was found a few times. The chain employs TRBV7-6 and TRBJ2-5, with 7 bases that match TRBD1. The CDR3 is 18 residues long. V lost 4 bases to trimming and J lost 4 bases; unmatched junction nucleotides: 18. Germline V gene lookup returns CDR1 SGHVS and CDR2 FNYEAQ. CDR3 sequence reads: CASSSGQGVIYERETQYF. The DNA for the CDR3 is TGTGCCAGCAGCTCGGGTCAGGGGGTAATCTATGAGAGAGAGACCCAGTACTTC.

This clonotype was counted a few times. At one boundary the junction diverges from the germline segment, which might be a read error. The chain has TRBV6-1 and TRBJ2-3, with 7 bases matching TRBD2. The CDR3 length is 14 residues. Germline loops: CDR1 MNHNS, CDR2 SASEGT. The CDR3 region has the DNA TGTGCCAGCAGCGAAGCGGGGCCGGCAGATACGCAGTATTTT. Translating gives CASSEAGPADTQYF.

The chain couples TRBV7-6 to TRBJ2-4; D is unresolved. The germline gives CDR1 SGHVS, CDR2 FNYEAQ. The CDR3 has 15 amino acids. V shed 5 bases and J shed 4 bases, with 15 bases lying between them. CDR3 loop: CASSPREKIKNIQYF. For the CDR3, the DNA is TGTGCCAGCAGCCCCCGTGAGAAGATTAAAAACATTCAGTACTTC.

V usage is TRBV9 and J usage is TRBJ2-1; TRBD1 matches at 11 bases. The CDR3 totals 16 residues. CDR1 is SGDLS and CDR2 is YYNGEE in the germline V gene. The V gene end was trimmed by 2 bases and the J gene end by 7 bases; junction bases not matched to a gene: 8. CDR3 sequence: CASSVPWDRGTNEQFF. The CDR3, as DNA: TGTGCCAGCAGCGTCCCGTGGGACAGGGGGACGAATGAGCAGTTCTTC.

This clonotype was seen more than once but under ten times. The chain combines TRBV2 with TRBJ2-2; TRBD1 matches 7 bases. Trimming at V came to 0 bases and at J to 1 base, leaving 5 bases not matched to a gene. From germline, CDR1 is SNHLY and CDR2 FYNNEI. The CDR3 covers 17 residues. For the CDR3, the DNA is TGTGCCAGCAGTGAAGCCCCTAGGACAGGGAACACCGGGGAGCTGTTTTTT. Amino acids: CASSEAPRTGNTGELFF.

This clonotype turned up a few times. The chain couples TRBV30 to TRBJ2-1; TRBD2 might be the D (5 bases). Germline V gene lookup returns CDR1 GTSNPN and CDR2 SVGIG (reference sequence). Trimming cost V 0 bases and J 9 bases, with 18 bases left between them. CDR3 length equals 15 residues. The CDR3, as DNA: TGTGCCTGGAGTGTAAAGGCAGTCGAGGAGGCTGAGCAGTTCTTC. It codes for CAWSVKAVEEAEQFF. The full variable domain, rest sourced from reference TRBV30 and TRBJ2-1, is SQTIHQWPATLVQPVGSPLSLECTVEGTSNPNLYWYRQAAGRGLQLLFYSVGIGQISSEVPQNLSASRPQDRQFILSSKKLLLSDSGFYLCAWSVKAVEEAEQFFGPGTRLTVL.